This TCR beta chain emerged from a study of T-cell memory formation after mild COVID-19. Study-wide context: Among the donors, TCR clusters were largely specific to each donor. General study points: Clones contracting across day 15 to 85 had a balanced CD4/CD8 profile; later expanding clones leaned CD4+.

TCRdb itself ran the 5' RACE reads through MiXCR, one entry per CDR3 protein. The sample holds about 270,000 distinct CDR3 sequences, 18% seen once. CDR3 length: 14 amino acids. V shed 8 bases and J shed 1 base, with 12 bases lying between them. CDR1 MNHEY and CDR2 SVGEGT come from the germline V gene. This clonotype has a handful of counts. Its specificity is unknown. What was sequenced was PBMCs or a T cell subset sorted from them (not recorded which). The sequence came from a man between 18 and 29 years old who had mild COVID-19 (a few samples of this study predate the infection). Cell type and time point are not known. The chain couples TRBV6-2 or TRBV6-3 to TRBJ1-5; D may be TRBD1 (5 bases). CDR3 in DNA: TGTGCCAGCCGGGGGGATTTGAGCAATCAGCCCCAGCATTTT. This translates into CASRGDLSNQPQHF.